Below are 8 T cell receptor beta chains sequenced from a single sample in a study of T cells in women clearing cervical HPV infection. The repertoire was sequenced with immunoSEQ multiplex PCR; TCRdb's copy has only in-frame clones and lacks some. The sample includes tens of thousands of clones. The sample consisted of blood buffy coat. All receptors come from a woman aged 18 to 75 with a cervical HPV16 infection that either progressed to CIN3+ or cleared (not recorded which).

CDR3 bases read: TGTGCCTGGAGTCCGGGGGGACTAGCGGGGGGGCCGGGGGATACG. It specifies CAWSPGGLAGGPGDT. The CDR3 in its entirety is CAWSPGGLAGGPGDTQYF. The rearrangement links TRBV30 to TRBJ2-3; 16 bases align to TRBD2. The read terminates 3 residues ahead of where the CDR3 ends, so the germline J gene completes it. The CDR3 contains 18 residues. The germline V gene has CDR1 GTSNPN and CDR2 SVGIG (reference sequence). V lost 2 bases, J lost 6 bases, and 11 bases stayed unmatched.

As regards this clone: Read data end 3 residues before the CDR3 end; the end is taken from the germline J gene. This chain joins TRBV19 and TRBJ1-2; maybe TRBD1 (6 bases). Germline assignment: CDR1 LNHDA and CDR2 SQIVND (reference sequence). The CDR3 is 13 residues long. Trimming shortened V by 5 bases and J by 5 bases, and 12 bases separated the two germline ends. The CDR3 spells CASSADRQYGYTF. The sequenced part of the CDR3 DNA is TGTGCCAGTAGTGCGGACAGACAATATGGC.

Comment on this clone: The read gets to within 3 residues of the CDR3 end, and the germline J gene fills in the rest. V gene TRBV5-5 combines with J gene TRBJ2-7; 9 bases are shared with TRBD1. This CDR3 is 14 amino acids long. Per the germline V gene, CDR1 is SGHKS and CDR2 is YYEKEE (reference sequence). J was trimmed by 4 bases and V by 0 bases; bases with no gene match: 2. The chain's CDR3 is CASSLVQGAYEQYF. The sequenced part of the CDR3 DNA is TGTGCCAGCAGCTTGGTACAGGGGGCTTACGAG.

On this clone itself: The read terminates 3 residues before the CDR3 end, so the remaining end is supplied by the germline J gene. The rearrangement joins TRBV7-6 to TRBJ1-1; D gene ambiguous. The CDR3 is made up of 14 amino acids. Germline CDR1 is SGHVS and CDR2 is FNYEAQ. Trimming left V 2 bases short and J 3 bases short, with 10 bases between. CDR3 amino acids: CASSLSGRDTEAFF. Incomplete CDR3 DNA: TGTGCCAGCAGCTTAAGTGGCAGAGACACTGAA.

On this clone itself: The CDR3 goes on 3 residues after the read ends, and that part is filled in from the germline J gene. This rearrangement joins TRBV5-1 to TRBJ1-1, with D unclear. The ends were cut back, 1 base at V and 0 bases at J, with 7 bases in the middle. This CDR3 contains 14 residues. Germline-derived CDR1 and CDR2 are SGHRS and YFSETQ. The covered CDR3 bases are TGCGCCAGCAGCTTGAGGGCAATGAACACTGAA. This gives the protein CASSLRAMNTE. The CDR3 in its entirety is CASSLRAMNTEAFF.

For this clone: One junction end does not reproduce the germline sequence, and a read error may be involved. The CDR3 DNA, read in part, is TGTGCTAGCAGCCCCCAATTCGGGGTAGAGACG. It encodes CASSPQFGVET. The full CDR3 is CASSPQFGVETQYF. The chain carries TRBV7-7 and TRBJ2-3; maybe TRBD2 (5 bases). The read terminates 3 residues before the CDR3 end, so the remaining end is supplied by the germline J gene. CDR3 length equals 14 residues. Germline loops: CDR1 SSHAT, CDR2 FNYEAQ (reference sequence). Full variable domain (missing parts from reference TRBV7-7 and TRBJ2-3): GAGVSQSPRYKVTKRGQDVTLRCDPISSHATLYWYQQALGQGPEFLTYFNYEAQPDKSGLPSDRFSAERPEGSISTLTIQRTEQRDSAMYRCASSPQFGVETQYFGPGTRLTVL.

A word on this clone: The read halts 3 residues ahead of the CDR3 end, with the missing end drawn from the germline J gene. This chain links TRBV2 with TRBJ1-2; maybe TRBD1 (5 bases). The CDR3 extends over 12 amino acids. CDR1 is SNHLY and CDR2 is FYNNEI in the germline V gene. CDR3 DNA (partial): TGTGCCAGCAGCAGGGCATCATTCGAC. It specifies CASSRASFD. The full-length CDR3 reads as CASSRASFDYTF.

In regard to this clone: The read finishes 3 residues shy of the CDR3 end, and the germline J gene is used to complete it. This chain joins TRBV6-1 and TRBJ1-2, with 7 nucleotides matching TRBD1. Germline CDR1 reads MNHNS; CDR2 reads SASEGT. This CDR3 is built from 15 residues. The sequenced part of the CDR3 DNA is TGTGCCAGCAGTGAAGCGACAGGGACCATTTACGAC. Translated, it gives CASSEATGTIYD. The whole CDR3 protein reads CASSEATGTIYDYTF.